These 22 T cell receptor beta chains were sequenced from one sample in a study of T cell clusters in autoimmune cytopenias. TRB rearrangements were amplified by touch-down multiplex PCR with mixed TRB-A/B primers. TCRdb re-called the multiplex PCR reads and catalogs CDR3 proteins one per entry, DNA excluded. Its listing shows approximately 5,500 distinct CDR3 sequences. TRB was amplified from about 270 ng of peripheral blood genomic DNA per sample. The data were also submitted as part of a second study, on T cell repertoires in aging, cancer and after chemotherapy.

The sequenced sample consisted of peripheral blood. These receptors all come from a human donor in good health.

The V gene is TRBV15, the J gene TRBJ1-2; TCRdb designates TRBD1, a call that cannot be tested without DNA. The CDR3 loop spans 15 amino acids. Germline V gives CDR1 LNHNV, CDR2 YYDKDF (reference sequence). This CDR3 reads CATSRDRGQGYGYTF.

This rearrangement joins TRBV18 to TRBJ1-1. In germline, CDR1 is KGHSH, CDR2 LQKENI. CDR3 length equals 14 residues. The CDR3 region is CASSPEGLNTEAFF. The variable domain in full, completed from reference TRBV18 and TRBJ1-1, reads NAGVMQNPRHLVRRRGQEARLRCSPMKGHSHVYWYRQLPEEGLKFMVYLQKENIIDESGMPKERFSAEFPKEGPSILRIQQVVRGDSAAYFCASSPEGLNTEAFFGQGTRLTVV.

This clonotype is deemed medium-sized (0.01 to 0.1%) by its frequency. The chain's CDR3 is CASSLNRGDYGYTF. The chain employs TRBV11-1 and TRBJ1-2. Germline V CDR1 and CDR2: SGHAT, FQDESV (reference sequence). The CDR3 is made up of 14 amino acids.

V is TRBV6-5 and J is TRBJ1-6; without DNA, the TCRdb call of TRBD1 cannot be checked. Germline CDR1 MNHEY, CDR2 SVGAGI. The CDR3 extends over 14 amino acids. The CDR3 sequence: CASSLDRENSPLHF.

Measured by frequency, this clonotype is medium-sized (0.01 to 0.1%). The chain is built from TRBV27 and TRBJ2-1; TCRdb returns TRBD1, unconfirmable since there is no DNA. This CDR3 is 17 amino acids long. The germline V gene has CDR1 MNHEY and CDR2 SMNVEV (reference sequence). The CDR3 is CASSLSPPDRRYNEQFF.

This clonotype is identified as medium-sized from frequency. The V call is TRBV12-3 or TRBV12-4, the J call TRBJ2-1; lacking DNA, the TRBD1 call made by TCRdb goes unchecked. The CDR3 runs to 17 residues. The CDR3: CASSLQGAIRSYNEQFF.

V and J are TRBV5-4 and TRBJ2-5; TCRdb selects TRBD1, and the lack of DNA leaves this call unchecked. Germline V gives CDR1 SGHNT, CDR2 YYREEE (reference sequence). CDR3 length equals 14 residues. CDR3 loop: CASSPGQNQETQYF.

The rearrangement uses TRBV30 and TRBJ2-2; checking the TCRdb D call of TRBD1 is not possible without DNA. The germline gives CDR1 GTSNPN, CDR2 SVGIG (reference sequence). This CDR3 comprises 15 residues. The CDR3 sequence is CAWSTGRVNTGELFF.

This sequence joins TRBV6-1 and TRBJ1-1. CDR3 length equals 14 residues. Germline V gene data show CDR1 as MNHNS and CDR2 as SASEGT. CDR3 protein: CASRSLAEHPEAFF.

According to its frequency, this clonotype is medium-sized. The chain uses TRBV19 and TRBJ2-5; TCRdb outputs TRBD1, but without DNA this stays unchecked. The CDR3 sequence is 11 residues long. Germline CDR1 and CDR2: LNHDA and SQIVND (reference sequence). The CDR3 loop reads CASPWQATQYF.

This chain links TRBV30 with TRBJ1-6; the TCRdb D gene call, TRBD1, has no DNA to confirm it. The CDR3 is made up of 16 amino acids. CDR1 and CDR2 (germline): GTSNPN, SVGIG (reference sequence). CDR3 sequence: CASTGHTSSYNSPLHF.

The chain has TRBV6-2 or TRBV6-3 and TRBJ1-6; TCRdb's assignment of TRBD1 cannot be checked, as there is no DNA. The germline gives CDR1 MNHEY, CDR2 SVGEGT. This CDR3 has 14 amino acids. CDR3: CASRAGTGNSPLHF.

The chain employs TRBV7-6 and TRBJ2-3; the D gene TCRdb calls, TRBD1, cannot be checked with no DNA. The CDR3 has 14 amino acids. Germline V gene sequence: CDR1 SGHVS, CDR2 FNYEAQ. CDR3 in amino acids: CASSFGTSKDTQYF. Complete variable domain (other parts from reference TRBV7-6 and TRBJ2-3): GAGVSQSPRYKVTKRGQDVALRCDPISGHVSLYWYRQALGQGPEFLTYFNYEAQQDKSGLPNDRFSAERPEGSISTLTIQRTEQRDSAMYRCASSFGTSKDTQYFGPGTRLTVL.

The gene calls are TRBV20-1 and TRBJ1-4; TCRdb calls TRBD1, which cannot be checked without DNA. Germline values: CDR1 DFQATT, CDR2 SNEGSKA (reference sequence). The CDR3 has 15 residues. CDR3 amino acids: CSARPDRVMAEKLFF.

The CDR3 region is CASSDGTDTQYF. The V call is TRBV6-1, the J call TRBJ2-3. The CDR3 runs 12 residues. Looked up from germline, CDR1 is MNHNS and CDR2 is SASEGT.

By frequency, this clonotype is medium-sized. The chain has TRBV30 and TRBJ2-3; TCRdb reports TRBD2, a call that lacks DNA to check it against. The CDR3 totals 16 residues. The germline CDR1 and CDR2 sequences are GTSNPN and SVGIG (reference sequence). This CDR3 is CAWSDRMGSFTDTQYF.

The chain's CDR3 is CASSLSERGRNEQFF. V usage is TRBV27 and J usage is TRBJ2-1; TCRdb lists TRBD1, though no DNA is available to test this call. The germline V gene encodes CDR1 MNHEY and CDR2 SMNVEV (reference sequence). The CDR3 is made up of 15 amino acids.

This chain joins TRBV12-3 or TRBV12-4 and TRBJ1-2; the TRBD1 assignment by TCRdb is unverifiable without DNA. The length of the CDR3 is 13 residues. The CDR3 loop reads CASRGTGMRGYTF.

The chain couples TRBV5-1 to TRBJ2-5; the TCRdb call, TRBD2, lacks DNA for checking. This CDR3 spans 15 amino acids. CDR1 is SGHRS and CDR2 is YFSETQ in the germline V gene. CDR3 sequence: CASSFSGGGQETQYF.

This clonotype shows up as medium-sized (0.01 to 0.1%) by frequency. CDR3 amino acids: CSVQTRGRNTEAFF. This chain joins TRBV29-1 and TRBJ1-1; TCRdb's D call of TRBD1 is untestable without DNA. Looked up from germline, CDR1 is SQVTM and CDR2 is ANQGSEA. CDR3 size: 14 residues.

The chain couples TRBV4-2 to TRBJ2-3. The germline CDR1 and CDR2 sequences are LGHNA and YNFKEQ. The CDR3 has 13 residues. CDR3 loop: CASSSGDTDTQYF.

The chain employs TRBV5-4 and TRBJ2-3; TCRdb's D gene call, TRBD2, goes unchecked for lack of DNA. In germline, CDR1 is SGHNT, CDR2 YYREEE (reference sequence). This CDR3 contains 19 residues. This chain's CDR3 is CASSRPGQGLAGGSDTQYF.